The 10 T cell receptor beta chains presented below share a single source sample, sequenced in a study of brain T cells in children with intractable seizures (dated by TCRdb to the early 2020s). Preparation of the library involved the immunoSEQ multiplex PCR assay. TCRdb re-hosts the immuneACCESS table, in-frame sequences only. Its copies lack some clones; in the studies checked, an unresolved V gene accounts for under half of them, and the cause for the rest is not known. This sample gives 340,000 or so clones in total; over 90% of them show up just once. The top ten constitute roughly 5.7% of the sample. What this sample's time point label stands for: blood from clinic visit 5 months post-surgery; TSC patient then seizure free. The sequencing used peripheral blood, collected 4 to 5 months after surgery. These receptors were taken from a boy younger than two with tuberous sclerosis and intractable seizures.

This clone was observed a single time. Relative to the germline gene, one junction end is altered; a read error may explain this. The chain employs TRBV29-1 and TRBJ1-1; tentatively, D is TRBD1 (5 bases). CDR1 SQVTM and CDR2 ANQGSEA come from the germline V gene. The CDR3 covers 10 residues. The CDR3 loop reads CSVEYMGPTF. The DNA for the CDR3 is TGCAGCGTTGAATACATGGGACCTACCTTT.

The rearrangement uses TRBV6-4 and TRBJ1-1; the D gene is possibly TRBD1 (6 bases). Germline V gene lookup returns CDR1 MRHNA and CDR2 SNTAGT. The CDR3 is 17 amino acids. The germline V and J ends were trimmed by 5 bases and 0 bases, with 19 bases remaining between them. The CDR3: CASSHPGQIYMNTEAFF. The CDR3 nucleotides read TGTGCCAGCAGTCACCCAGGACAGATATACATGAACACTGAAGCTTTCTTT.

The chain uses TRBV13 and TRBJ1-5; perhaps TRBD1 as D (6 bases). The V and J ends lost 5 bases and 3 bases respectively, with 11 bases between them. The CDR3 sequence is 14 residues long. CDR1 PRHDT and CDR2 FYEKMQ come from the germline V gene (reference sequence). CDR3 loop: CASSNRQDNQPQHF. The CDR3 DNA reads TGTGCCAGCAGCAACCGACAGGACAATCAGCCCCAGCATTTT.

The chain has TRBV24-1 and TRBJ1-2, with 7 bases fitting TRBD1. The CDR3 loop spans 14 amino acids. Unmatched junction bases numbered 2, after V lost 2 bases and J lost 3 bases. CDR1 and CDR2 from the germline V gene are KGHDR and SFDVKD. CDR3 nucleotides: TGTGCCACCAGTGATTACGGGACAGACTATGGCTACACCTTC. Amino acid sequence: CATSDYGTDYGYTF.

The chain links TRBV29-1 to TRBJ1-2, with a tentative D call TRBD1 (5 bases). V was cut by 8 bases and J by 10 bases, with 20 bases left in between. This CDR3 has 12 residues. Germline V lookup: CDR1 SQVTM, CDR2 ANQGSEA. The CDR3 protein is CSTGEQEILYTF. CDR3 coding DNA: TGCAGCACCGGAGAACAGGAAATCCTCTACACCTTC.

The chain has TRBV3-1 (or the pseudogene TRBV3-2) and TRBJ1-4, with D perhaps TRBD1 (6 bases). The V end lost 0 bases, the J end lost 5 bases, and 7 bases lay between the germline ends. This CDR3 comprises 14 residues. Germline assignment: CDR1 LGHDT and CDR2 YNNKEL (reference sequence). In DNA form, the CDR3 reads TGTGCCAGCAGCCAAGAGGGGGCGAATGAAAAACTGTTTTTT. This sequence encodes CASSQEGANEKLFF.

This rearrangement joins TRBV3-1 (or the pseudogene TRBV3-2) to TRBJ1-5; the D is unclear. Trimming shortened V by 0 bases and J by 5 bases, and 11 bases separated the two germline ends. The CDR3 sequence is 15 residues long. Germline CDR1 and CDR2: LGHDT and YNNKEL (reference sequence). The CDR3 sequence is CASSQDTGEHQPQHF. The CDR3 DNA reads TGTGCCAGCAGCCAAGATACCGGAGAACATCAGCCCCAGCATTTT.

V gene TRBV5-1 combines with J gene TRBJ2-7; tentative D call: TRBD2 (5 bases). From germline, CDR1 is SGHRS and CDR2 YFSETQ. This CDR3 has 14 amino acids. V lost 1 base and J 6 bases, leaving 14 bases between the germline ends. CDR3 DNA: TGCGCCAGCAGCTTGACTGGACTTGATCGCGAGCAGTACTTC. Translated: CASSLTGLDREQYF. Based on the CDR3 plus reference TRBV5-1 and TRBJ2-7, the full variable domain is KAGVTQTPRYLIKTRGQQVTLSCSPISGHRSVSWYQQTPGQGLQFLFEYFSETQRNKGNFPGRFSGRQFSNSRSEMNVSTLELGDSALYLCASSLTGLDREQYFGPGTRLTVT.

The genes are TRBV3-1 (or the pseudogene TRBV3-2) and TRBJ1-2, with a tentative D call TRBD1 (5 bases). The CDR3 covers 18 residues. Trimming took off 1 base at V and 6 bases at J, with 24 bases between the two ends. Germline V lookup: CDR1 LGHDT, CDR2 YNNKEL (reference sequence). CDR3 nucleotides: TGTGCCAGCAGCCAAGGGTTAGGGTCGGGCAGGGCATCCCATGGCTACACCTTC. It specifies CASSQGLGSGRASHGYTF.

The chain uses TRBV21-1 and TRBJ2-7; the D segment call TRBD2 is taken from the table without a DNA check. TRBV21-1 constitutes a pseudogene. This CDR3 spans 17 amino acids. Written as DNA, the CDR3 is TGTGCCAGCAGCCCCAAGGGTGGAGGACGCAAGGCCTACGAGCAGTACTTC. It codes for CASSPKGGGRKAYEQYF.